The present T cell receptor (beta chain) was sequenced within a study of human T cells and chemical hapten exposure. Broader study findings: DPC sensitization did not alter TCRs above 1 in 1000 frequency.

The time point is: patch test 1, 2 weeks after DPC sensitization. Described treatment: therapeutic diphenylcyclopropenone sensitization with weekly scalp DPC. In its sample, this clonotype was seen a few times. Its antigen remains unidentified. V lost 2 bases to trimming and J lost 5 bases, with 15 bases between them. The CDR3 consists of 15 residues. Germline CDR1 SGHNT, CDR2 YENEEA. TCRdb processed the RACE reads anew with MiXCR; each CDR3 protein has one entry. The sample consists of fewer than 400,000 distinct CDR3 sequences, approximately 6.3% of them appearing once. J is TRBJ2-5 and V is TRBV11-3, with D tentatively TRBD2 (5 bases). The sequencing used whole blood, collected in connection with sensitization to the hapten diphenylcyclopropenone (DPC). The TCR was taken from a young woman with alopecia areata. Some clones in this sample may be carry-over from other donors' samples. In DNA, the CDR3 is TGTGCCAGCAGCTTAAATGGGTGGTCGGGGGAGACCCAGTACTTC. This translates into CASSLNGWSGETQYF.